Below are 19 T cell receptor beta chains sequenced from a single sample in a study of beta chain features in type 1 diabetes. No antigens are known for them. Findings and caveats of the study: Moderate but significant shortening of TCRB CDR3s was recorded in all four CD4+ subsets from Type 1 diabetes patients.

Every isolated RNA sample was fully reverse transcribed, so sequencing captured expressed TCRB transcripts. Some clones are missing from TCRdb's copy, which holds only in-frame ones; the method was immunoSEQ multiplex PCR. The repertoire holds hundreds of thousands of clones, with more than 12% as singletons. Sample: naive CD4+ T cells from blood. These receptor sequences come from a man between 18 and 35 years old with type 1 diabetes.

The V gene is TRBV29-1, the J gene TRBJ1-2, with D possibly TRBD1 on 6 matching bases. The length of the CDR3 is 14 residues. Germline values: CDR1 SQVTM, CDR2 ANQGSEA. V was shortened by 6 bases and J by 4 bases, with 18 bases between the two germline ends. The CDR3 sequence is CSVQVLDSFYGYTF. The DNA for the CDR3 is TGCAGCGTCCAGGTCCTGGACAGCTTCTATGGCTACACCTTC.

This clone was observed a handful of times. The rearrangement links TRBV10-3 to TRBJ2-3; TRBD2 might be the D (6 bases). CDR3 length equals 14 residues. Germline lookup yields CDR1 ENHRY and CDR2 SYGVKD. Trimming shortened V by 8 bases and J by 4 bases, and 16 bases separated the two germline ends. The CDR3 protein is CAIGGTPHPDTQYF. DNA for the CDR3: TGTGCCATCGGCGGGACTCCTCACCCAGATACGCAGTATTTT.

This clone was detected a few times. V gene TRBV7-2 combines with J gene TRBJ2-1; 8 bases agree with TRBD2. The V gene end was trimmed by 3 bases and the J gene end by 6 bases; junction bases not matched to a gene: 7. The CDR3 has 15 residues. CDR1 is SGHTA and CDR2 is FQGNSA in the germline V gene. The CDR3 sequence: CASSFMGLEGNEQFF. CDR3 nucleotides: TGTGCCAGCAGCTTCATGGGACTAGAGGGCAATGAGCAGTTCTTC.

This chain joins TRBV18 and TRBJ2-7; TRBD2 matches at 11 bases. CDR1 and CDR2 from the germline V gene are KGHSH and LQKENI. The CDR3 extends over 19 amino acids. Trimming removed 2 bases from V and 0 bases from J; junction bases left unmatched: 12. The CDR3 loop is CASSPSGTGGLAGSYEQYF. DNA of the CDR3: TGTGCCAGCTCACCATCCGGGACAGGCGGACTAGCGGGCTCCTACGAGCAGTACTTC.

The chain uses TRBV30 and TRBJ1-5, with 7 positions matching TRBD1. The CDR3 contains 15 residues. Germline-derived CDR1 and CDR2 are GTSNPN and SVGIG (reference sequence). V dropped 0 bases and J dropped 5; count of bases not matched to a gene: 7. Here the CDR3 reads CAWSVQGQTYQPQHF. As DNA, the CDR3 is TGTGCCTGGAGTGTACAGGGACAGACCTATCAGCCCCAGCATTTT.

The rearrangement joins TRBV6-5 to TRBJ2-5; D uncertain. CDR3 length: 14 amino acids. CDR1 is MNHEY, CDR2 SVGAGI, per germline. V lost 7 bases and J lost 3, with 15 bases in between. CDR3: CASTTPGSEETQYF. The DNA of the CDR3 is TGTGCCAGCACTACCCCAGGAAGCGAAGAGACCCAGTACTTC.

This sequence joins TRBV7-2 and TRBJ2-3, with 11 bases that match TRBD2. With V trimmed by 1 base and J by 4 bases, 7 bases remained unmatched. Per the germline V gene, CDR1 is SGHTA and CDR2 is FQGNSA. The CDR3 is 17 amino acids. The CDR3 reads CASSLGYSGGASDTQYF. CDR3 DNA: TGTGCCAGCAGCTTAGGTTATAGCGGGGGGGCCTCAGATACGCAGTATTTT.

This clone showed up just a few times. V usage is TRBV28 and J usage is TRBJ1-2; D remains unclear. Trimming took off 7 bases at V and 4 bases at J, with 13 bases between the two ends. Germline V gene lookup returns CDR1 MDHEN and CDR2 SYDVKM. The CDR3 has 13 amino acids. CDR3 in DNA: TGTGCCAGCAATCCGGCGCAGTCCTATGGCTACACCTTC. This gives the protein CASNPAQSYGYTF.

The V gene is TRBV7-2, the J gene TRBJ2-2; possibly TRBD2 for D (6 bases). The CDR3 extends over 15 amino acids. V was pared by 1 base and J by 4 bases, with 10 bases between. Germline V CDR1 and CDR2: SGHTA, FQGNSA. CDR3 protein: CASSLDRGTTGELFF. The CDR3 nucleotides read TGTGCCAGCAGCTTAGATCGGGGGACCACCGGGGAGCTGTTTTTT.

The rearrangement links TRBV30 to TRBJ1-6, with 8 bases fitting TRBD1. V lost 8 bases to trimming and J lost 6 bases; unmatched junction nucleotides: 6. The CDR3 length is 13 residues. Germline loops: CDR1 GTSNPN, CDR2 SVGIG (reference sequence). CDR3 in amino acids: CAGGQERNSPLHF. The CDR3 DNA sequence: TGTGCCGGGGGACAGGAGCGTAATTCACCCCTCCACTTT.

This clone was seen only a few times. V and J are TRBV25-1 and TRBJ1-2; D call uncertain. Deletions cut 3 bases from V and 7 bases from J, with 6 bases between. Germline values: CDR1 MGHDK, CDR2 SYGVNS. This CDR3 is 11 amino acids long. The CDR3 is CASSEGPGYTF. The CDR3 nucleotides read TGTGCCAGCAGTGAGGGTCCTGGCTACACCTTC.

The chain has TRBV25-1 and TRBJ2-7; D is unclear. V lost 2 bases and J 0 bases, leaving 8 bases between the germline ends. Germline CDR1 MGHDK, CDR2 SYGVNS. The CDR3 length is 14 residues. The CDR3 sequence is CASSEPPPSYEQYF. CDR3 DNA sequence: TGTGCCAGCAGTGAACCCCCACCCTCCTACGAGCAGTACTTC.

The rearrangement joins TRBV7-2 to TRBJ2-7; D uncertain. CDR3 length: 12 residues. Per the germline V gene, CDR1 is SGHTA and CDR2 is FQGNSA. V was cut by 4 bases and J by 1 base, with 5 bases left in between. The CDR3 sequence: CASSYLSYEQYF. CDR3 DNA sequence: TGTGCCAGCAGCTACCTTTCCTACGAGCAGTACTTC.

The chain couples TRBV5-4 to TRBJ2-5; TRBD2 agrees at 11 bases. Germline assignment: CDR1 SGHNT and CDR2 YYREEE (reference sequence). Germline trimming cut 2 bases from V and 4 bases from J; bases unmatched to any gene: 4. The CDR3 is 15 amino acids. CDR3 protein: CASSLQLAGVETQYF. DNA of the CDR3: TGTGCCAGCAGCTTACAACTAGCGGGGGTAGAGACCCAGTACTTC. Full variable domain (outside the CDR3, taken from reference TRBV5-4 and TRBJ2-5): ETGVTQSPTHLIKTRGQQVTLRCSSQSGHNTVSWYQQALGQGPQFIFQYYREEENGRGNFPPRFSGLQFPNYSSELNVNALELDDSALYLCASSLQLAGVETQYFGPGTRLLVL.

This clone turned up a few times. The CDR3 loop reads CASSKSRGEDSSYEQYF. The CDR3 DNA is TGTGCCAGCAGCAAGTCGAGAGGGGAGGATAGCTCCTACGAGCAGTACTTC. This chain joins TRBV21-1 and TRBJ2-7; whether TRBD2, the table's D call, matches the DNA was not checked. TRBV21-1 is a documented pseudogene. The CDR3 is 17 residues long.

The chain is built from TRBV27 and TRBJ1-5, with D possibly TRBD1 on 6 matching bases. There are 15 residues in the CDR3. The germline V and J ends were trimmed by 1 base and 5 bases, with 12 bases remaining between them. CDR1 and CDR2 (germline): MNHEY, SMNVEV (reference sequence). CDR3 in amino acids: CASSLYPDSYQPQHF. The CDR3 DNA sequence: TGTGCCAGCAGTTTATATCCGGACAGCTATCAGCCCCAGCATTTT.

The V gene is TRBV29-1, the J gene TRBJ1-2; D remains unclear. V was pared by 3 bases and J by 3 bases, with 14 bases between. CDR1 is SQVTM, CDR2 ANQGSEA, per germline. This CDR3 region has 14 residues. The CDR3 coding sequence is TGCAGCGTTGACCGGGGATCGCCCTACTATGGCTACACCTTC. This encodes CSVDRGSPYYGYTF.

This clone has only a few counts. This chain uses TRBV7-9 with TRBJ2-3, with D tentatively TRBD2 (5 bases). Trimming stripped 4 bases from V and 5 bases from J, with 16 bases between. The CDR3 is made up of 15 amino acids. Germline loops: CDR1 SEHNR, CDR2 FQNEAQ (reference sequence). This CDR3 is CASSSGLKTRDTQYF. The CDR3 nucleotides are TGTGCCAGCAGCTCCGGACTCAAGACACGAGATACGCAGTATTTT.

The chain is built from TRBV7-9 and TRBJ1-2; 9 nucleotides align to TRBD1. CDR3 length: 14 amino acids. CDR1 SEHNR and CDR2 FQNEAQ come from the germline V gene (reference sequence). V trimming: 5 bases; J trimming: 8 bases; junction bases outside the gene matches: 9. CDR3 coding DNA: TGTGCCAGCAGCCCGTTAGGACAGGGGCGAGGCTACACCTTC. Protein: CASSPLGQGRGYTF.